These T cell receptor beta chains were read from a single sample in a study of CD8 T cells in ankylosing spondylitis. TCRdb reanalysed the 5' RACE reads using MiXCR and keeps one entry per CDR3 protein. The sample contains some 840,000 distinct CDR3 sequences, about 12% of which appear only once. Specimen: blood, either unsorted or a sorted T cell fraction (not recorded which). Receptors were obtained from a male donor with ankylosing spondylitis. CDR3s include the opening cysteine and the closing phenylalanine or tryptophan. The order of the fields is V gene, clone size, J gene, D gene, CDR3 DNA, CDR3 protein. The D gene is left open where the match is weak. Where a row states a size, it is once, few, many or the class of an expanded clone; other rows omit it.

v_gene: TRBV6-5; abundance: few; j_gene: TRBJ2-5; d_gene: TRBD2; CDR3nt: TGTGCCAGCAGTTACTGGGGGGGGCAAGAGACCCAGTACTTC; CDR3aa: CASSYWGGQETQYF
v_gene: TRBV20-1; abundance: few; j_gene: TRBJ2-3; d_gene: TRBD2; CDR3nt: TGCAGTGCCGACTTTCGACTAGCGGGTTTCACAGATACGCAGTATTTT; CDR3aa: CSADFRLAGFTDTQYF
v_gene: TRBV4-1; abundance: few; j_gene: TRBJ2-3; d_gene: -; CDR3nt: TGCGCCAGCAGCCAAGATTATTGGGGTACGCAGTATTTT; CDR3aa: CASSQDYWGTQYF
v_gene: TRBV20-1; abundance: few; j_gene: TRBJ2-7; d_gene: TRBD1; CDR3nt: TGCAGTGCTAGAGACGACAGGGGGATCTACGAGCAGTACTTC; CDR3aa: CSARDDRGIYEQYF
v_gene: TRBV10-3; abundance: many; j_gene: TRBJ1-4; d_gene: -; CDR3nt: TGTGCCATCAGGCGGGGCCTTAATGAAAAACTGTTTTTT; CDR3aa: CAIRRGLNEKLFF
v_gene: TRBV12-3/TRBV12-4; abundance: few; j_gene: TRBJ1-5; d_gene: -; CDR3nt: TGTGCCAGCGTATCGACCGATTATAGCAATCAGCCCCAGCATTTT; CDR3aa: CASVSTDYSNQPQHF
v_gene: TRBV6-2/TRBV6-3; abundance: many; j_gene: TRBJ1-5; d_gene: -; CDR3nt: TGTGCCAGCAGTTACGGGGGTTCGCGGCCCCAGCATTTT; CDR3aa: CASSYGGSRPQHF
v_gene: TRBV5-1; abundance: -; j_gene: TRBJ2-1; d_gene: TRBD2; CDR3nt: TGCGCCAGCAGCTTGGAAGGGACTAACTACAATGAGCAGTTCTTC; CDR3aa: CASSLEGTNYNEQFF
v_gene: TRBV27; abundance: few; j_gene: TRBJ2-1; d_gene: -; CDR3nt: TGTGCCAGCAGTCCTCTTTCTCTTGACTTTTACAATGAGCAGTTCTTC; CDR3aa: CASSPLSLDFYNEQFF
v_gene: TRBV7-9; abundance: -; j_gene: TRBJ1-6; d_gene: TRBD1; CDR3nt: TGTGCCAGCAGCTCCGGACAGGGGGCACCCCTCCACTTT; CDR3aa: CASSSGQGAPLHF
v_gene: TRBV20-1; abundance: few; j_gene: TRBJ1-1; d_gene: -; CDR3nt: TGCAGTGCCAACCCGGCGAACACTGAAGCTTTCTTT; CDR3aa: CSANPANTEAFF
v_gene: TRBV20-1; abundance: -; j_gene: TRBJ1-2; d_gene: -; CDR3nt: TGCAGTGCTAGAGGTCCAGGCGCGCCGGGGGCCTATGGCTACACCTTC; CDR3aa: CSARGPGAPGAYGYTF
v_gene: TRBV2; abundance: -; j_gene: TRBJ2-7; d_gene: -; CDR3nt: TGTGCCAGCTCAGTGGGGGTTGCCTACGAGCAGTACTTC; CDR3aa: CASSVGVAYEQYF
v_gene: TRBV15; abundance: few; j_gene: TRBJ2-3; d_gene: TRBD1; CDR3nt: TGTGCCACCAGCAGAGATCCCCCGGGACAGAGGGTTTCAGATACGCAGTATTTT; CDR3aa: CATSRDPPGQRVSDTQYF
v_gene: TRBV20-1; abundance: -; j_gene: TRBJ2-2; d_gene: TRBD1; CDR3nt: TGCTGTGCTAGAGAGAAACAGGGGGCGAACACCGGGGAGCTGTTTTTT; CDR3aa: CCAREKQGANTGELFF
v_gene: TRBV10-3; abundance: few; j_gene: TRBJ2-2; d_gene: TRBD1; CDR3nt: TGTGCCATCAGCGGACAGGGGAACACCGGGGAGCTGTTTTTT; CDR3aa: CAISGQGNTGELFF
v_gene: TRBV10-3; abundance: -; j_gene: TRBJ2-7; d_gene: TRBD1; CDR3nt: TGTGCCACCACCGACGGACAGGTGATACCCTACGAGCAGTACTTC; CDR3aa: CATTDGQVIPYEQYF
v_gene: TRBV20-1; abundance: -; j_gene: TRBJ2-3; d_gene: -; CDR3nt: TGCAGTGCCCTGTCAGCCCAGAGCACAGATACGCAGTATTTT; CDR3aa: CSALSAQSTDTQYF
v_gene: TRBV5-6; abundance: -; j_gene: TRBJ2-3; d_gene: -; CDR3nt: TGTGCCAGCAGCAGGCCCGAGGCTACGCAGTATTTT; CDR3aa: CASSRPEATQYF